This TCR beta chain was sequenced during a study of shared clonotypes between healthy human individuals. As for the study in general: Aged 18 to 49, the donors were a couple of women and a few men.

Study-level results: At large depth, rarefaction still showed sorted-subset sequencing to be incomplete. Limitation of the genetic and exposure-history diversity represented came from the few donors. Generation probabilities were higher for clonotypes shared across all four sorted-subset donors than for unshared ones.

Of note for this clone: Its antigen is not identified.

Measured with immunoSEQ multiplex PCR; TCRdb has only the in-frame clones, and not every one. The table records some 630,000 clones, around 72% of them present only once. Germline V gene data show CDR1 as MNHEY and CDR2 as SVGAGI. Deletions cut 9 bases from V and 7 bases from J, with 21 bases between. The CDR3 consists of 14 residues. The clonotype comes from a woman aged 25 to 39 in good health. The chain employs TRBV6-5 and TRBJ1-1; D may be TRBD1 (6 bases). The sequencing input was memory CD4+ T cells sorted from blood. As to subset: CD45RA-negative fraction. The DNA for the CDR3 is TGTGCCAGTCTGGACAGTAGCCGGGGGAATGAAGCTTTCTTT. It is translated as CASLDSSRGNEAFF.